The 3 T cell receptor beta chains reported below all come from one sample, sequenced in a study of T-cell reconstitution after alpha-beta-depleted transplantation in children. The TCRbeta library was prepared with unique molecular identifiers. MiXCR, run by TCRdb on the PCR reads, gives a single entry per CDR3 protein. This sample carries about 500,000 distinct CDR3 sequences, around 10% of them seen once, and the ten largest clones take 13% to 15%. This specimen consisted of PBMCs, mostly from graft donor cells, obtained 180 days after TCRalphabeta/CD19-depleted stem cell transplant. The receptors here all came from a female patient aged 2 to 10 who had a stem cell transplant for aplastic anemia, so the T cells may come from the graft donor.

In its sample, this clonotype was seen a few times. The chain employs TRBV12-3 or TRBV12-4 and TRBJ1-6; D is undetermined. Trimming took 1 base from V and 10 from J, leaving 11 bases between them. This CDR3 comprises 14 residues. CDR3 sequence reads: CASSLEQPLSPLHF. The CDR3 DNA reads TGTGCCAGCAGTTTAGAACAGCCACTGTCACCCCTCCACTTT.

This clonotype came up a few times. This chain links TRBV28 with TRBJ2-7; TRBD1 is a possible D gene (6 bases). The CDR3 covers 16 residues. Germline lookup yields CDR1 MDHEN and CDR2 SYDVKM. V was shortened by 6 bases and J by 4 bases, with 22 bases between the two germline ends. The CDR3 region is CASSSVQGSALYEQYF. CDR3 in DNA: TGTGCCAGCAGCAGTGTACAGGGTTCGGCCTTATACGAGCAGTACTTC.

This clonotype has a handful of counts. This rearrangement joins TRBV7-3 to TRBJ2-1, with 9 bases identical to TRBD2. Germline V gene sequence: CDR1 SGHTA, CDR2 FQGTGA. The CDR3 consists of 17 residues. The J segment lost 0 bases and the V segment lost 5 bases, leaving 8 bases of the junction unmatched. The CDR3 loop reads CASSPPGSGSSYNEQFF. In nucleotides, the CDR3 is TGTGCCAGCAGCCCCCCGGGTAGCGGGAGCTCCTACAATGAGCAGTTCTTC.